The 12 T cell receptor beta chains below all came from one sample that was sequenced in a study of type 1 regulatory T cells. MiXCR, run by TCRdb on the reads, gives a single entry per CDR3 protein. This table holds 55,000 to 65,000 distinct CDR3 sequences, approximately 67% found once. Their cognate antigens are unknown. Sequencing used cultured non-Tr1 T cells, either the whole culture or a sorted T cell fraction (not recorded which). These receptors all come from a human donor in good health.

The chain has TRBV12-3 or TRBV12-4 and TRBJ1-6, with D possibly TRBD1 on 6 matching bases. There are 15 residues in the CDR3. Trimming stripped 0 bases from V and 9 bases from J, with 12 bases between. In DNA, the CDR3 is TGTGCCAGCAGTTTAGCGCGGGGGCTGGTTTCACCCCTCCACTTT. Translating gives CASSLARGLVSPLHF.

The V call is TRBV9, the J call TRBJ2-2, with D tentatively TRBD2 (5 bases). Germline values: CDR1 SGDLS, CDR2 YYNGEE. CDR3 length equals 17 residues. V lost 0 bases to trimming and J lost 9 bases, with 21 bases between them. The CDR3 bases are TGTGCCAGCAGCGTAGTCACGGGCAAGGGAGATTTGCGGGAGCTGTTTTTT. Encoded protein: CASSVVTGKGDLRELFF.

The chain links TRBV7-2 to TRBJ2-1; D remains unclear. V dropped 2 bases and J dropped 4 bases, with 12 bases sitting between them. From germline, CDR1 is SGHTA and CDR2 FQGNSA. The CDR3 runs 15 residues. The DNA of the CDR3 is TGTGCCAGCAGCTTACCGGCCTCCGCTTACAATGAGCAGTTCTTC. This codes for CASSLPASAYNEQFF.

This chain connects TRBV28 to TRBJ2-1; no clear D gene. With 4 bases removed from V and 2 bases from J, the gap between germline ends came to 15 bases. The germline gives CDR1 MDHEN, CDR2 SYDVKM. The CDR3 extends over 16 amino acids. DNA for the CDR3: TGTGCCAGCAGTTCACTGTTGGCAGATACCTACAATGAGCAGTTCTTC. Translating gives CASSSLLADTYNEQFF.

This chain joins TRBV2 and TRBJ1-1; 8 bases map to TRBD1. V lost 7 bases, J lost 0 bases, and 7 bases stayed unmatched. The CDR3 is made up of 15 amino acids. Germline loops: CDR1 SNHLY, CDR2 FYNNEI. The CDR3 here is CASTRDRIMNTEAFF. The CDR3 DNA sequence: TGTGCCAGCACTCGGGACAGGATTATGAACACTGAAGCTTTCTTT.

The chain employs TRBV6-5 and TRBJ1-3; D is unclear. Germline CDR1 and CDR2: MNHEY and SVGAGI. V was clipped by 2 bases and J by 2 bases, with 7 bases between them. This CDR3 is built from 14 residues. CDR3 DNA sequence: TGTGCCAGCAGTTACGCGGTCCCTGGAAACACCATATATTTT. As protein: CASSYAVPGNTIYF.

The rearrangement links TRBV7-9 to TRBJ2-5; D could derive from TRBD1 or TRBD2 (5 bases each). CDR3 size: 14 residues. Trimming removed 5 bases at V and 3 bases at J, with 13 bases between. Germline V gives CDR1 SEHNR, CDR2 FQNEAQ (reference sequence). The CDR3 spells CASSKSGTEETQYF. In DNA form, the CDR3 reads TGTGCCAGCAGCAAATCCGGGACGGAAGAGACCCAGTACTTC.

The chain combines TRBV6-5 with TRBJ2-7; 7 nucleotides agree with TRBD1. With 5 bases clipped from V and 5 bases from J, the junction kept 12 bases outside the gene matches. There are 15 residues in the CDR3. Germline V gene data show CDR1 as MNHEY and CDR2 as SVGAGI. The CDR3 coding sequence is TGTGCCAGCAGTCTACAGGGGTCCACTCTGAACGAGCAGTACTTC. This gives the protein CASSLQGSTLNEQYF.

The chain links TRBV6-1 to TRBJ2-7; the D is unclear. Germline V gene sequence: CDR1 MNHNS, CDR2 SASEGT. This CDR3 comprises 12 residues. The germline V and J ends were trimmed by 4 bases and 4 bases, with 8 bases remaining between them. Written as DNA, the CDR3 is TGTGCCAGCAGTGCGGCCGGTTACGAGCAGTACTTC. As protein: CASSAAGYEQYF.

This clonotype was found a few times. V gene TRBV20-1 combines with J gene TRBJ2-7; D is unresolved. V was cut by 1 base and J by 5 bases, with 18 bases left in between. The germline gives CDR1 DFQATT, CDR2 SNEGSKA (reference sequence). The CDR3 spans 15 residues. CDR3 coding DNA: TGCAGTGCTAGAGGAATAAAACACCGCCTAGACGAGCAGTACTTC. Protein product: CSARGIKHRLDEQYF.

The V gene is TRBV7-9, the J gene TRBJ2-7; D is perhaps TRBD1 (6 bases). The length of the CDR3 is 15 residues. Deletions cut 1 base from V and 3 bases from J, with 13 bases between. Germline V gene sequence: CDR1 SEHNR, CDR2 FQNEAQ (reference sequence). CDR3 in DNA: TGTGCCAGCAGCTTAGACGCACAGGGCAACTACGAGCAGTACTTC. Its protein product is CASSLDAQGNYEQYF.

The gene calls are TRBV29-1 and TRBJ2-5, with D possibly matching TRBD1 (5 bases). This CDR3 region has 12 residues. V was pared by 6 bases and J by 4 bases, with 12 bases between. Germline V gene data show CDR1 as SQVTM and CDR2 as ANQGSEA. CDR3 sequence reads: CSVYKGRETQYF. The DNA for the CDR3 is TGCAGCGTCTACAAGGGGCGAGAGACCCAGTACTTC.